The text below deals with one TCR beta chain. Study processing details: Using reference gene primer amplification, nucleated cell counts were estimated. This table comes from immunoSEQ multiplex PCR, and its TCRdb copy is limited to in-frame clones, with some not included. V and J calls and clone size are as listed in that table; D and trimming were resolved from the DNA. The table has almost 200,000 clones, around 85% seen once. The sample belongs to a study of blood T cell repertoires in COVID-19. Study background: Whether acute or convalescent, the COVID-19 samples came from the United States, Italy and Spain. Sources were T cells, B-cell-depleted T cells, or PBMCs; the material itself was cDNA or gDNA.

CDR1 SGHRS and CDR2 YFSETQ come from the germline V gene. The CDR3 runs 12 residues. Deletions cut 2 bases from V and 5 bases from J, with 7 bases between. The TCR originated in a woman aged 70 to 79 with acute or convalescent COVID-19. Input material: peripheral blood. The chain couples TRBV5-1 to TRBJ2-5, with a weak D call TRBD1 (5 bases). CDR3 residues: CASSFSGETQYF. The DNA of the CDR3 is TGCGCCAGCAGCTTTTCAGGGGAGACCCAGTACTTC.